The 9 T cell receptor beta chains below all came from one sample that was sequenced in a study of blood T cell repertoires in COVID-19. The data were produced by immunoSEQ multiplex PCR, yet TCRdb's version contains in-frame clones alone and is incomplete. Among about 400,000 clones, roughly 87% were seen once, and the ten largest hold roughly 2%. Input material: PBMCs or T cells enriched from blood (not recorded which). The receptors stem from a woman aged 40 to 50 with acute COVID-19.

A few counts support this clone. The CDR3 here is CASSRRSAGGGETQYF. CDR3 DNA sequence: TGTGCCAGTAGCCGTAGGTCCGCGGGGGGAGGGGAGACCCAGTACTTC. The chain is built from TRBV19 and TRBJ2-5, with 8 bases lining up with TRBD2. The CDR3 sequence is 16 residues long. The V gene's germline CDR1 is LNHDA and CDR2 SQIVND (reference sequence). V gave up 6 bases and J gave up 5 bases; unmatched junction bases: 14.

CDR3 DNA: TGTGCCAGCAGCCCGGACAGAAACTACGAGCAGTACTTC. Amino acids: CASSPDRNYEQYF. This chain links TRBV3-1 (or the pseudogene TRBV3-2) with TRBJ2-7; TRBD1 is a possible D gene (6 bases). The V gene's germline CDR1 is LGHDT and CDR2 YNNKEL (reference sequence). CDR3 size: 13 residues. Trimming cost V 4 bases and J 3 bases, with 10 bases left between them.

The chain recombines TRBV2 with TRBJ1-1, with D unresolved. The CDR3 is made up of 13 amino acids. CDR1 and CDR2 (germline): SNHLY, FYNNEI. The ends were cut back, 3 bases at V and 1 base at J, with 6 bases in the middle. The CDR3: CASSDLRNTEAFF. The DNA of the CDR3 is TGTGCCAGCAGTGATCTAAGGAACACTGAAGCTTTCTTT.

This chain uses TRBV5-4 with TRBJ1-2; TRBD1 might be the D (5 bases). CDR1 is SGHNT, CDR2 YYREEE, per germline (reference sequence). The V gene lost 0 bases and the J gene lost 4 bases, with 13 bases spanning the gap. CDR3 length: 15 amino acids. The CDR3 sequence: CASSLAQEKLYGYTF. CDR3 sequence (DNA): TGTGCCAGCAGCTTGGCACAGGAGAAGCTCTATGGCTACACCTTC.

This chain uses TRBV27 with TRBJ1-2; the D is unclear. V was trimmed by 5 bases and J by 8 bases, leaving 12 bases between them. Looked up from germline, CDR1 is MNHEY and CDR2 is SMNVEV (reference sequence). The CDR3 length is 12 residues. The CDR3 sequence: CASSTASGGYTF. CDR3 bases: TGTGCCAGCAGTACAGCCTCGGGAGGCTACACCTTC.

J is TRBJ2-2 and V is TRBV30, with TRBD1 matching over 7 bases. The ends lost 2 bases at V and 2 bases at J; junction bases unmatched: 5. The germline CDR1 and CDR2 sequences are GTSNPN and SVGIG (reference sequence). This CDR3 has 15 residues. The DNA for the CDR3 is TGTGCCTGGAGTATTGGGACAGTCAACACCGGGGAGCTGTTTTTT. Translation: CAWSIGTVNTGELFF.

The chain employs TRBV19 and TRBJ2-4, with 8 nucleotides matching TRBD1. Germline CDR1 is LNHDA and CDR2 is SQIVND (reference sequence). V gave up 6 bases and J gave up 0 bases; unmatched junction bases: 16. The CDR3 is 19 amino acids. The CDR3 sequence: CASSLGQGVLGIAKNIQYF. Written as DNA, the CDR3 is TGTGCCAGTAGCCTCGGACAGGGCGTACTAGGAATAGCCAAAAACATTCAGTACTTC.

The chain uses TRBV3-1 (or the pseudogene TRBV3-2) and TRBJ2-1; TRBD2 aligns across 11 bases. Germline assignment: CDR1 LGHDT and CDR2 YNNKEL (reference sequence). The CDR3 has 17 amino acids. V gave up 3 bases and J gave up 4 bases; unmatched junction bases: 8. The CDR3 protein is CASSQISGGAVYNEQFF. The CDR3 DNA reads as TGTGCCAGCAGCCAGATTAGCGGGGGGGCCGTGTACAATGAGCAGTTCTTC.

The CDR3 nucleotides are TGTGCCACCAGTGGGTCAGGGCATGGCTACACCTTC. Residues: CATSGSGHGYTF. The gene calls are TRBV24-1 and TRBJ1-2, with D possibly TRBD1 on 5 matching bases. V shed 5 bases and J shed 6 bases, with 9 bases lying between them. The CDR3 contains 12 residues. Germline V lookup: CDR1 KGHDR, CDR2 SFDVKD.